This T cell receptor (beta chain) originates from a study of OX40 agonist ivuxolimab in advanced cancers. Trimming left V 8 bases short and J 9 bases short, with 17 bases between. Per the germline V gene, CDR1 is MNHNS and CDR2 is SASEGT. This CDR3 region has 12 residues. Here immunoSEQ multiplex PCR was the method, and the copy in TCRdb shows in-frame clones only, minus some. The data show around 58,000 clones, roughly 91% seen once. This sample comprised CD4+ or CD8+ T cells sorted from blood, obtained in a trial of the OX40 agonist ivuxolimab. The sequence was obtained from an adult with an advanced solid tumor such as melanoma, head and neck, liver or kidney cancer. The genes are TRBV6-1 and TRBJ2-7; no definite D call. The CDR3 here is CASGQRVFGQYF. CDR3 DNA sequence: TGTGCCAGCGGTCAACGGGTTTTTGGGCAGTACTTC.